The 29 T cell receptor beta chains below come from one sample, sequenced in a study of T cells after yellow fever vaccination. TCRdb reanalysed the 5' RACE reads using MiXCR and keeps one entry per CDR3 protein. The sample consists of some 560,000 distinct CDR3 sequences, roughly 21% of them appearing once. The sequencing used PBMCs, collected 15 days after the yellow fever booster vaccination. All receptors derive from a man younger than 45 who received the YFV17D yellow fever vaccine.

This clonotype was counted a few times. This chain links TRBV5-1 with TRBJ2-5; 9 positions agree with TRBD2. Per the germline V gene, CDR1 is SGHRS and CDR2 is YFSETQ. The length of the CDR3 is 17 residues. V shed 5 bases and J 0 bases; nucleotides not matched to a gene: 11. The CDR3 region is CASSLGRTSAYQETQYF. The CDR3 DNA reads as TGCGCCAGCAGTCTCGGGAGGACTAGCGCTTACCAAGAGACCCAGTACTTC. The whole variable domain, remainder taken from reference TRBV5-1 and TRBJ2-5, is KAGVTQTPRYLIKTRGQQVTLSCSPISGHRSVSWYQQTPGQGLQFLFEYFSETQRNKGNFPGRFSGRQFSNSRSEMNVSTLELGDSALYLCASSLGRTSAYQETQYFGPGTRLLVL.

The V and J genes are TRBV6-2 or TRBV6-3 and TRBJ2-1, with D possibly being TRBD1 or TRBD2 (5 bases each). The CDR3 contains 17 residues. The V end was cut by 3 bases, the J end by 8 bases, with 23 bases between. The germline V gene encodes CDR1 MNHEY and CDR2 SVGEGT. CDR3: CASSYVSSGTPGDEQFF. CDR3 nucleotide sequence: TGTGCCAGCAGTTATGTTTCGTCCGGGACCCCCGGGGATGAGCAGTTCTTC.

Only a few counts were recorded for this clonotype. V gene TRBV29-1 combines with J gene TRBJ2-3, with no clear D. There are 11 residues in the CDR3. Germline V gives CDR1 SQVTM, CDR2 ANQGSEA. Trimming took 4 bases from V and 6 from J, leaving 8 bases between them. For the CDR3, the DNA is TGCAGCGTTGGCCTCGGGGATACGCAGTATTTT. It yields the protein CSVGLGDTQYF.

The chain uses TRBV28 and TRBJ2-3; possible D gene TRBD1, 6 bases. The V end was cut by 6 bases, the J end by 10 bases, with 17 bases between. The CDR3 extends over 13 amino acids. CDR1 and CDR2 from the germline V gene are MDHEN and SYDVKM. CDR3 nucleotide sequence: TGTGCCAGCAGCAGCCCGGACAGTTCTTCGCAGTATTTT. Protein: CASSSPDSSSQYF.

V is TRBV7-6 and J is TRBJ2-3; D remains unclear. The CDR3 loop spans 13 amino acids. Germline V gives CDR1 SGHVS, CDR2 FNYEAQ. Trimming shortened V by 2 bases and J by 3 bases, and 6 bases separated the two germline ends. CDR3 coding DNA: TGTGCCAGCAGCTTATCTCAGACAGATACGCAGTATTTT. As protein: CASSLSQTDTQYF. Using reference TRBV7-6 and TRBJ2-3 for the parts outside the CDR3, the full variable domain is GAGVSQSPRYKVTKRGQDVALRCDPISGHVSLYWYRQALGQGPEFLTYFNYEAQQDKSGLPNDRFSAERPEGSISTLTIQRTEQRDSAMYRCASSLSQTDTQYFGPGTRLTVL.

The genes are TRBV7-9 and TRBJ2-3; D remains unclear. Trimming stripped 1 base from V and 7 bases from J, with 9 bases between. The CDR3 extends over 13 amino acids. Germline CDR1 reads SEHNR; CDR2 reads FQNEAQ (reference sequence). In DNA form, the CDR3 reads TGTGCCAGCAGCTTAGACCGGTTAAATACGCAGTATTTT. The encoded protein is CASSLDRLNTQYF.

The CDR3 protein is CASSETDRLWTQYF. As DNA, the CDR3 is TGTGCCAGTAGTGAGACAGACCGCTTGTGGACGCAGTATTTT. The chain has TRBV19 and TRBJ2-3, with D perhaps matching TRBD1 (5 bases). V lost 5 bases and J lost 9, with 18 bases in between. CDR3 length equals 14 residues. Germline values: CDR1 LNHDA, CDR2 SQIVND (reference sequence).

This clonotype has just a few counts. The V gene is TRBV11-2, the J gene TRBJ2-3, with D possibly matching TRBD2 (6 bases). The CDR3 is 16 residues long. Germline V gene lookup returns CDR1 SGHAT and CDR2 FQNNGV. Trimming took off 0 bases at V and 4 bases at J, with 14 bases between the two ends. CDR3 residues: CASSLDRGTVADTQYF. CDR3 nucleotides: TGTGCCAGCAGCTTAGATCGGGGGACTGTAGCAGATACGCAGTATTTT. Supplemented by reference TRBV11-2 and TRBJ2-3, the full variable domain reads EAGVAQSPRYKIIEKRQSVAFWCNPISGHATLYWYQQILGQGPKLLIQFQNNGVVDDSQLPKDRFSAERLKGVDSTLKIQPAKLEDSAVYLCASSLDRGTVADTQYFGPGTRLTVL.

In nucleotides, the CDR3 is TGTGCCAGCAACATGGACGGAGCTAACTATGGCTACACCTTC. It yields the protein CASNMDGANYGYTF. The genes are TRBV7-2 and TRBJ1-2, with unresolved D. This CDR3 has 14 residues. In germline, CDR1 is SGHTA, CDR2 FQGNSA. Between the trimmed V and J ends, which lost 7 bases and 0 bases, there was a span of 12 bases.

The CDR3 DNA reads as TGTGCCACCAGTGACTGGACTAGCGGGAGCTCCTACAATGAGCAGTTCTTC. It codes for CATSDWTSGSSYNEQFF. The chain carries TRBV24-1 and TRBJ2-1; 13 nucleotides align to TRBD2. The trim removed 4 bases at V and 0 bases at J, leaving 2 bases unmatched. Germline CDR1 and CDR2: KGHDR and SFDVKD. This CDR3 has 17 residues.

This chain links TRBV6-2 or TRBV6-3 with TRBJ1-6, with D unresolved. This CDR3 is built from 13 residues. The V gene lost 0 bases and the J gene lost 7 bases, with 4 bases spanning the gap. The V gene's germline CDR1 is MNHEY and CDR2 SVGEGT. The CDR3 bases are TGTGCCAGCAGTTACTCTTCGAATTCACCCCTCCACTTT. Translation gives CASSYSSNSPLHF.

V is TRBV7-9 and J is TRBJ2-7; D may be TRBD1 (6 bases). V lost 8 bases and J 3 bases, leaving 11 bases between the germline ends. This CDR3 contains 12 residues. Looked up from germline, CDR1 is SEHNR and CDR2 is FQNEAQ (reference sequence). The CDR3 here is CASSTGYYEQYF. The CDR3 DNA sequence: TGTGCCAGCTCGACAGGTTACTACGAGCAGTACTTC.

The chain couples TRBV9 to TRBJ2-7; no clear D gene. The ends were cut back, 4 bases at V and 2 bases at J, with 10 bases in the middle. The CDR3 is 13 residues long. Germline CDR1 and CDR2: SGDLS and YYNGEE. Here the CDR3 DNA reads TGTGCCAGCAGCCCCGGGTCAACCTACGAGCAGTACTTC. Translated: CASSPGSTYEQYF.

V is TRBV24-1 and J is TRBJ2-6; 7 bases agree with TRBD1. The CDR3 is made up of 18 amino acids. With 5 bases clipped from V and 0 bases from J, the junction kept 9 bases outside the gene matches. Germline lookup yields CDR1 KGHDR and CDR2 SFDVKD. This CDR3 reads CATSGRDSSNSGANVLTF. The CDR3 coding sequence is TGTGCCACCAGTGGTAGGGACAGTTCAAACTCTGGGGCCAACGTCCTGACTTTC.

This clonotype has a handful of counts. The chain couples TRBV9 to TRBJ2-5; D call uncertain. Germline CDR1 SGDLS, CDR2 YYNGEE. Trimming took 3 bases from V and 0 from J, leaving 3 bases between them. This CDR3 contains 12 residues. CDR3 in DNA: TGTGCCAGCAGCGGGCACCAAGAGACCCAGTACTTC. Its protein product is CASSGHQETQYF.

The chain carries TRBV20-1 and TRBJ1-5; D is ambiguous. The CDR3 contains 14 residues. Germline CDR1 reads DFQATT; CDR2 reads SNEGSKA (reference sequence). V shed 1 base and J shed 3 bases, with 10 bases lying between them. CDR3 loop: CSARGTTTNQPQHF. The DNA of the CDR3 is TGCAGTGCTAGAGGCACGACTACCAATCAGCCCCAGCATTTT.

To note about this clonotype: A junction boundary mismatches the germline segment, possibly from a read error. The chain is built from TRBV20-1 and TRBJ2-1; a weak D match, TRBD1 (6 bases). This CDR3 spans 16 amino acids. Germline values: CDR1 DFQATT, CDR2 SNEGSKA (reference sequence). Here the CDR3 reads CCASISSIRGHNEQFF. The DNA for the CDR3 is TGCTGTGCTAGTATCTCCAGCATCAGGGGCCACAATGAGCAGTTCTTC.

V is TRBV6-2 or TRBV6-3 and J is TRBJ2-7; D unclear. The ends were cut back, 6 bases at V and 3 bases at J, with 3 bases in the middle. Germline CDR1 reads MNHEY; CDR2 reads SVGEGT. This CDR3 region has 10 residues. CDR3 residues: CASRNYEQYF. The CDR3 nucleotides read TGTGCCAGCAGAAACTACGAGCAGTACTTC.

The chain carries TRBV2 and TRBJ2-1; 7 bases fit TRBD2. This CDR3 is built from 15 residues. Trimming removed 2 bases from V and 6 bases from J; junction bases left unmatched: 7. Germline V gene data show CDR1 as SNHLY and CDR2 as FYNNEI. Here the CDR3 reads CASSERLAAFNEQFF. In nucleotides, the CDR3 is TGTGCCAGCAGTGAACGTCTAGCGGCCTTCAATGAGCAGTTCTTC.

The chain employs TRBV6-6 and TRBJ2-1, with 9 nucleotides matching TRBD1. This CDR3 is 13 amino acids long. V lost 6 bases to trimming and J lost 8 bases; unmatched junction nucleotides: 5. The germline V gene encodes CDR1 MNHNY and CDR2 SVGAGI (reference sequence). CDR3 coding DNA: TGTGCCAGCAGCGGGACAGGGCTCGATGAGCAGTTCTTC. Protein sequence: CASSGTGLDEQFF.

The chain employs TRBV6-2 or TRBV6-3 and TRBJ2-5; 13 bases agree with TRBD2. The CDR3 sequence is 20 residues long. V lost 6 bases, J lost 0 bases, and 16 bases stayed unmatched. From germline, CDR1 is MNHEY and CDR2 SVGEGT. Here the CDR3 reads CASRSPRLAGGRKYQETQYF. The CDR3 DNA reads as TGTGCCAGCAGGAGCCCTCGACTAGCGGGAGGACGGAAGTACCAAGAGACCCAGTACTTC.

V usage is TRBV18 and J usage is TRBJ2-3, with D possibly TRBD2 on 6 matching bases. The CDR3 totals 13 residues. With 5 bases removed from V and 5 bases from J, the gap between germline ends came to 11 bases. CDR1 is KGHSH and CDR2 is LQKENI in the germline V gene. CDR3: CASSVGSGDTQYF. Written as DNA, the CDR3 is TGTGCCAGCTCAGTCGGGAGTGGAGATACGCAGTATTTT. Full variable domain (missing parts from reference TRBV18 and TRBJ2-3): NAGVMQNPRHLVRRRGQEARLRCSPMKGHSHVYWYRQLPEEGLKFMVYLQKENIIDESGMPKERFSAEFPKEGPSILRIQQVVRGDSAAYFCASSVGSGDTQYFGPGTRLTVL.

This clonotype showed up many times. Mismatch with germline at one junction end may stem from a read error. V and J are TRBV6-2 or TRBV6-3 and TRBJ2-1; 7 bases are shared with TRBD1. The germline V gene has CDR1 MNHEY and CDR2 SVGEGT. The CDR3 loop spans 13 amino acids. CDR3 amino acids: CASWNRDSRNTIF. Here the CDR3 DNA reads TGTGCCAGCTGGAATCGGGACAGCAGAAACACGATCTTC.

CDR3 residues: CASSEYGPGRYEQYF. Here the CDR3 DNA reads TGTGCCAGCAGTGAATATGGTCCAGGAAGGTACGAGCAGTACTTC. The chain is built from TRBV25-1 and TRBJ2-7; the D is unclear. Per germline, CDR1 MGHDK and CDR2 SYGVNS. CDR3 length equals 15 residues. Trimming removed 0 bases from V and 4 bases from J, with 13 bases in between.

The chain recombines TRBV7-8 with TRBJ1-1; D remains unclear. CDR1 is SGHVS, CDR2 FQNEAQ, per germline. The CDR3 contains 16 residues. V lost 1 base to trimming and J lost 5 bases, with 17 bases between them. The CDR3 reads CASSLGPAGLKTEAFF. CDR3 DNA sequence: TGTGCCAGCAGCTTAGGGCCGGCGGGCCTTAAGACTGAAGCTTTCTTT.

This clonotype was recorded a few times. The chain employs TRBV6-1 and TRBJ2-2, with 9 bases aligning to TRBD1. The trim removed 6 bases at V and 1 base at J, leaving 3 bases unmatched. The CDR3 extends over 15 amino acids. Per germline, CDR1 MNHNS and CDR2 SASEGT. CDR3 amino acids: CASRSGQGNTGELFF. The CDR3 region has the DNA TGTGCCAGCAGATCGGGACAGGGGAACACCGGGGAGCTGTTTTTT.

This clonotype has more than one count but fewer than ten. The chain uses TRBV7-7 and TRBJ1-4; D unresolved. The V and J ends lost 1 base and 4 bases respectively, with 10 bases between them. Germline loops: CDR1 SSHAT, CDR2 FNYEAQ (reference sequence). This CDR3 is 15 amino acids long. Here the CDR3 reads CASSLGLGFNEKLFF. The CDR3 coding sequence is TGTGCCAGCAGCTTAGGATTGGGTTTTAATGAAAAACTGTTTTTT.

The rearrangement joins TRBV12-3 or TRBV12-4 to TRBJ1-3; D ambiguous. This CDR3 has 11 amino acids. Deletions cut 6 bases from V and 5 bases from J, with 5 bases between. The CDR3 nucleotides are TGTGCCAGCAGCCCTCGAAACACCATATATTTT. This sequence encodes CASSPRNTIYF.

The CDR3 sequence: CASSPPGGRAAGETQYF. CDR3 nucleotides: TGTGCCAGCAGTCCCCCCGGCGGGAGGGCCGCGGGAGAGACCCAGTACTTC. This chain links TRBV25-1 with TRBJ2-5; 9 nucleotides match TRBD2. Unmatched junction bases numbered 14, after V lost 5 bases and J lost 4 bases. CDR3 length: 17 residues. CDR1 and CDR2 (germline): MGHDK, SYGVNS.